This is a list of T cell receptor beta chains from one sample in a study of shared clonotypes between healthy human individuals. Clones were sequenced by immunoSEQ multiplex PCR, and TCRdb holds only the in-frame ones, with some missing. Of about 1.9 million clones listed, roughly 95% were seen once; the top ten hold over 1.5%. Sequencing used naive CD8+ T cells from PBMCs. These receptors originate from a man aged 18 to 30 in good health. Some clones in this sample may be carry-over from other donors' samples. Both conserved end residues are part of each CDR3. A D gene is named only where the DNA matches it firmly. The size of a clone is reported for some rows only, either as once, few or many, or as a class for expanded clones.

CDR3,DNA,J,D,V,size
CASSLFGQTEAFF,TGTGCCAGCAGTTTATTTGGGCAGACTGAAGCTTTCTTT,TRBJ1-1,NA,TRBV28,once
CASSAGGFPYEQYF,TGTGCCAGCAGCGCCGGGGGCTTCCCCTACGAGCAGTACTTC,TRBJ2-7,NA,TRBV9,once
CASSPVGGRPSYNEQFF,TGCGCCAGCAGCCCAGTAGGTGGGAGGCCCTCCTACAATGAGCAGTTCTTC,TRBJ2-1,NA,TRBV5-1,NA
CASSFEGLYNEQFF,TGTGCCAGCAGTTTCGAGGGACTTTACAATGAGCAGTTCTTC,TRBJ2-1,NA,TRBV28,NA
CASSPSDRLHSTSRYTF,TGTGCCAGCAGCCCCTCGGACAGGCTCCATTCAACTTCGAGGTACACCTTC,TRBJ1-2,TRBD1,TRBV9,NA
CASSPTIQGRGYGYTF,TGTGCCAGCAGCCCAACCATACAGGGCAGAGGCTATGGCTACACCTTC,TRBJ1-2,NA,TRBV28,NA
CSVLSSYEQYF,TGCAGCGTTTTGAGCTCCTACGAGCAGTACTTC,TRBJ2-7,NA,TRBV29-1,NA
CASSSWTSRAYEQYF,TGTGCCAGCAGCTCCTGGACCTCCCGGGCCTACGAGCAGTACTTC,TRBJ2-7,NA,TRBV5-8,NA
CASSYPGPEQFF,TGTGCCAGCAGTTACCCGGGTCCTGAGCAGTTCTTC,TRBJ2-1,NA,TRBV6-5,NA
CSVKGPGDTEAFF,TGCAGCGTTAAGGGCCCTGGGGACACTGAAGCTTTCTTT,TRBJ1-1,NA,TRBV29-1,once
CASSAGGRNQPQHF,TGTGCCAGCAGCGCCGGGGGGCGCAATCAGCCCCAGCATTTT,TRBJ1-5,NA,TRBV7-9,few
CASSLYPQGAGTEAFF,TGTGCCAGCAGCTTATACCCACAGGGGGCGGGGACTGAAGCTTTCTTT,TRBJ1-1,TRBD1,TRBV5-6,once
CASSWGRTSVTYEQYF,TGTGCCAGCAGCTGGGGCCGGACTAGCGTAACCTACGAGCAGTACTTC,TRBJ2-7,TRBD2,TRBV6-6,once
CSVENGKSSYNEQFF,TGCAGCGTTGAAAACGGTAAAAGCTCCTACAATGAGCAGTTCTTC,TRBJ2-1,NA,TRBV29-1,NA
CASSQPGGTSGRVSYEQYF,TGCGCCAGCAGCCAACCAGGGGGGACTAGCGGGAGGGTCTCCTACGAGCAGTACTTC,TRBJ2-7,TRBD2,TRBV4-1,NA
CASSVEDYSTDTQYF,TGTGCCAGCAGCGTAGAGGACTACAGCACAGATACGCAGTATTTT,TRBJ2-3,NA,TRBV9,NA
CASSPKGGQGEKLFF,TGTGCCAGCAGCCCAAAAGGTGGACAAGGTGAAAAACTGTTTTTT,TRBJ1-4,NA,TRBV7-9,once
CASSSRQGSSYEQYF,TGTGCCAGCAGCTCGCGACAGGGTTCCTCCTACGAGCAGTACTTC,TRBJ2-7,TRBD1,TRBV5-4,NA
CASSGRGGMQETQYF,TGTGCCAGCAGTGGTAGGGGGGGTATGCAAGAGACCCAGTACTTC,TRBJ2-5,NA,TRBV2,NA
CASSERASGRATGELFF,TGCGCCAGCAGTGAGCGGGCTAGCGGGAGGGCCACCGGGGAGCTGTTTTTT,TRBJ2-2,TRBD2,TRBV10-2,NA
CASTRSRSDNEQFF,TGTGCCAGCACCCGTTCCAGGAGCGACAATGAGCAGTTCTTC,TRBJ2-1,NA,TRBV7-8,NA
CSVASAGVSYEQFF,TGCAGCGTTGCGTCGGCGGGAGTGTCGTATGAGCAGTTCTTC,TRBJ2-1,TRBD2,TRBV29-1,NA